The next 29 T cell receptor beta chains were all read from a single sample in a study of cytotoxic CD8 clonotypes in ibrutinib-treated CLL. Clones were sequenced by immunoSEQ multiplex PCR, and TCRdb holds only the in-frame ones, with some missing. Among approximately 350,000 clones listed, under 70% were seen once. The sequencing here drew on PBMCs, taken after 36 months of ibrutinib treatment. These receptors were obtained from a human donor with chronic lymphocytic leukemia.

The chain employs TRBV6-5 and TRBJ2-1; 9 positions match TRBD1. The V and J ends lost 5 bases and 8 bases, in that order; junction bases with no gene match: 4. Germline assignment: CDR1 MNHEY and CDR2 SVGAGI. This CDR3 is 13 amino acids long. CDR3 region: CASSLQGAYEQFF. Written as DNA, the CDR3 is TGTGCCAGCAGTCTACAGGGGGCATATGAGCAGTTCTTC.

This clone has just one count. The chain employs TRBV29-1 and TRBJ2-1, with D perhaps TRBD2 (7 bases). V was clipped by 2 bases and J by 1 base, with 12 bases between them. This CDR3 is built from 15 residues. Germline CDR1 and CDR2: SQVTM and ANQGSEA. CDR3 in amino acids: CSVELKGGSYNEQFF. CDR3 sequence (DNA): TGCAGCGTTGAACTTAAGGGGGGGTCCTACAATGAGCAGTTCTTC.

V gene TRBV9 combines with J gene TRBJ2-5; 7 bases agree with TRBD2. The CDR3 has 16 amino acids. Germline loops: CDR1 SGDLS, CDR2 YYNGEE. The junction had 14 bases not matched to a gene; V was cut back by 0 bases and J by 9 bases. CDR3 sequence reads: CASSVASGVQGEAQYF. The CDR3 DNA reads TGTGCCAGCAGCGTAGCGAGCGGGGTGCAAGGGGAGGCCCAGTACTTC.

In nucleotides, the CDR3 is TGCGCCAGCAGCCATACAGGACAGGGGGGGCAAGAGACCCAGTACTTC. Translation gives CASSHTGQGGQETQYF. The chain uses TRBV4-3 and TRBJ2-5; 10 bases agree with TRBD1. Unmatched junction bases numbered 6, after V lost 3 bases and J lost 2 bases. The V gene's germline CDR1 is LGHNA and CDR2 YSLEER. The CDR3 loop spans 16 amino acids.

The CDR3 loop is CASSLGGSSSYEQYF. CDR3 in DNA: TGTGCCAGCAGCTTAGGAGGATCGAGCTCCTACGAGCAGTACTTC. The gene calls are TRBV7-3 and TRBJ2-7, with D perhaps matching TRBD2 (5 bases). Between the trimmed V and J ends, which lost 2 bases and 0 bases, there was a span of 11 bases. Germline CDR1 reads SGHTA; CDR2 reads FQGTGA. This CDR3 is 15 amino acids long. The whole variable domain, filled in from reference TRBV7-3 and TRBJ2-7, reads GAGVSQTPSNKVTEKGKYVELRCDPISGHTALYWYRQSLGQGPEFLIYFQGTGAADDSGLPNDRFFAVRPEGSVSTLKIQRTERGDSAVYLCASSLGGSSSYEQYFGPGTRLTVT.

In DNA, the CDR3 is TGCGCCAGCAGCCCCGGAGAGGGGGGGCAAGAGACCCAGTACTTC. Protein product: CASSPGEGGQETQYF. The V call is TRBV4-1, the J call TRBJ2-5, with D possibly being TRBD2 (7 bases). The CDR3 runs 15 residues. Germline V gene lookup returns CDR1 MGHRA and CDR2 YSYEKL. Trimming pared 4 bases from V and 2 bases from J, leaving 14 bases between.

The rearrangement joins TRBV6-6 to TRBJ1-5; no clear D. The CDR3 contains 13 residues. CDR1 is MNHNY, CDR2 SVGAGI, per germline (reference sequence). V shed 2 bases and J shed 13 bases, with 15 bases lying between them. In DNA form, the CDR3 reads TGTGCCAGCAGTTACGCATCACCGTGGCGACAGCATTTT. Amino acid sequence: CASSYASPWRQHF.

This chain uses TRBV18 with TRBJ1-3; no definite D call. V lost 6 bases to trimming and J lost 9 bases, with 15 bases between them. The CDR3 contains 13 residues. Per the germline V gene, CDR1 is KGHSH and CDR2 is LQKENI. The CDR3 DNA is TGTGCCAGCTCGCCGGGTTCGAGAGGCACCATATATTTT. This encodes CASSPGSRGTIYF.

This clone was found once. The CDR3 DNA is TGTGCCAGCAGCCCCCCACTAGCTCTCCCAGATACGCAGTATTTT. Translation: CASSPPLALPDTQYF. The chain employs TRBV11-2 and TRBJ2-3; maybe TRBD2 (6 bases). The germline CDR1 and CDR2 sequences are SGHAT and FQNNGV. The CDR3 loop spans 15 amino acids. V lost 5 bases and J 4 bases, leaving 16 bases between the germline ends.

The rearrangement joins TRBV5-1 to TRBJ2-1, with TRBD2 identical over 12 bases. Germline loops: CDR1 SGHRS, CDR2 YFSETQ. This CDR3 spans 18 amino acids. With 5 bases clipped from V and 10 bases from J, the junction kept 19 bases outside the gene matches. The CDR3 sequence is CASRTGQGRLAGAVEQFF. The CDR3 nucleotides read TGCGCCAGCAGGACCGGACAGGGGAGACTAGCGGGAGCGGTAGAGCAGTTCTTC.

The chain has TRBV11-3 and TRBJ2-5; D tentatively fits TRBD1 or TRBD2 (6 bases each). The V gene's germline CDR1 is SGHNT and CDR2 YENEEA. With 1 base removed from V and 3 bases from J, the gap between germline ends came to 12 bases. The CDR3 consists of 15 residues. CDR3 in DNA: TGTGCCAGCAGCTTAGGGGGGGCACGGGAAGAGACCCAGTACTTC. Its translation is CASSLGGAREETQYF.

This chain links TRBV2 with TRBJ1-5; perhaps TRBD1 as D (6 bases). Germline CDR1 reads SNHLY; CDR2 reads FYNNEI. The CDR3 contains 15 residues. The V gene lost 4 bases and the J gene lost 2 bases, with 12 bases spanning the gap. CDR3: CASSVGTIRNQPQHF. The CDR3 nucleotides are TGTGCCAGCAGTGTCGGGACAATTCGCAATCAGCCCCAGCATTTT.

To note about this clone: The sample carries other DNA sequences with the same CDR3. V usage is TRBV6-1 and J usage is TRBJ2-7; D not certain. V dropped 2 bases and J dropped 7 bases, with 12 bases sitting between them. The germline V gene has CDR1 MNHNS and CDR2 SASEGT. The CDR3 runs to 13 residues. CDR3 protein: CASSEWSNGEQYF. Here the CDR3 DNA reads TGTGCCAGCAGTGAATGGTCAAATGGGGAGCAGTACTTC.

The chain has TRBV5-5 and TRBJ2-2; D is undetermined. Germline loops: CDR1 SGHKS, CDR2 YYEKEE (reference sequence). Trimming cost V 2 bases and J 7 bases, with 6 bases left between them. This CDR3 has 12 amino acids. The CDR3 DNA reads TGTGCCAGCAGCTTCGTCGTCGGGGAGCTGTTTTTT. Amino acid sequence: CASSFVVGELFF. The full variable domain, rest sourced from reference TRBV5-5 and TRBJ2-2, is DAGVTQSPTHLIKTRGQQVTLRCSPISGHKSVSWYQQVLGQGPQFIFQYYEKEERGRGNFPDRFSARQFPNYSSELNVNALLLGDSALYLCASSFVVGELFFGEGSRLTVL.

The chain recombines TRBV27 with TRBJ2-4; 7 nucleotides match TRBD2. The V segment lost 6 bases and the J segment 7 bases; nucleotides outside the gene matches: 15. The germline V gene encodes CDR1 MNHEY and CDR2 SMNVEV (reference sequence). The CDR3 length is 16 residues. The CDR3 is CASRGRAGEGFNIQYF. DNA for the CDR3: TGTGCCAGCAGGGGGAGGGCTGGGGAAGGGTTCAACATTCAGTACTTC.

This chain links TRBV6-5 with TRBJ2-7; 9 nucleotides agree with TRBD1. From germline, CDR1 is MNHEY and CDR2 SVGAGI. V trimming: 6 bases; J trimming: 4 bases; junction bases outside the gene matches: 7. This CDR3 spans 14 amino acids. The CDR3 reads CASSWDREIYEQYF. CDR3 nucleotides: TGTGCCAGCAGCTGGGACAGGGAAATATACGAGCAGTACTTC.

As DNA, the CDR3 is TGTGCCACCGCCTCGTGGGCTAGCGGAAACACAGATACGCAGTATTTT. It yields the protein CATASWASGNTDTQYF. The chain uses TRBV27 and TRBJ2-3, with 7 nucleotides matching TRBD2. Germline V gene data show CDR1 as MNHEY and CDR2 as SMNVEV (reference sequence). The CDR3 runs 16 residues. Trimming at V came to 10 bases and at J to 2 bases, leaving 15 bases not matched to a gene.

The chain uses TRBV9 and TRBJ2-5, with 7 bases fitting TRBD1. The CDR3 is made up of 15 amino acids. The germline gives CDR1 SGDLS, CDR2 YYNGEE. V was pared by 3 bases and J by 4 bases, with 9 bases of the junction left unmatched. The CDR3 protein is CASSDGQVFRETQYF. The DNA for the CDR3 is TGTGCCAGCAGCGACGGACAGGTCTTTCGAGAGACCCAGTACTTC.

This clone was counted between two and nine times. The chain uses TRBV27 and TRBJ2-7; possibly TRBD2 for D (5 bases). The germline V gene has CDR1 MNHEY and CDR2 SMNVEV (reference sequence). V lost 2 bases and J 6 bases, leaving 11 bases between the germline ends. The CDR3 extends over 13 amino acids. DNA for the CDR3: TGTGCCAGCAGTTTAGAGGGCGTCTCCGAGCAGTACTTC. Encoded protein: CASSLEGVSEQYF.

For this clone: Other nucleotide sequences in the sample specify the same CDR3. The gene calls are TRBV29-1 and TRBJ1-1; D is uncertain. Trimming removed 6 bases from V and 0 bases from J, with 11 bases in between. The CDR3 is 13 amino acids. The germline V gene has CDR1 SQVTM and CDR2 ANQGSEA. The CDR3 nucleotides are TGCAGCGTAGAGGGCAGAATGAACACTGAAGCTTTCTTT. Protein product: CSVEGRMNTEAFF.

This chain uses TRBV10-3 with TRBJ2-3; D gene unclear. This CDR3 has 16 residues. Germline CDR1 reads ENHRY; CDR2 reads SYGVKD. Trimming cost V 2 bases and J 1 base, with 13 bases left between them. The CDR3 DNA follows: TGTGCCATCAGTGAGAGGCGGAGCTGGGGCACAGATACGCAGTATTTT. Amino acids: CAISERRSWGTDTQYF.

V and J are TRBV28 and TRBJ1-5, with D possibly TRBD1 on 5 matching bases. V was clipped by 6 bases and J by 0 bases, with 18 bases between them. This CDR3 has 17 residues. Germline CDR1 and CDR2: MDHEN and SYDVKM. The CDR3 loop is CASRGGRTVNSNQPQHF. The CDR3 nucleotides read TGTGCCAGCAGGGGGGGTCGAACAGTTAATAGCAATCAGCCCCAGCATTTT.

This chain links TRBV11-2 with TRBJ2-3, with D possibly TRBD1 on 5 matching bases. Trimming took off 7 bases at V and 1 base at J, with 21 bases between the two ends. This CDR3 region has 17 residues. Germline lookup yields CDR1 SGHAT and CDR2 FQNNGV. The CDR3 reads CASTPNRLQGGTDTQYF. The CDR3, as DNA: TGTGCCAGCACCCCTAATCGTTTGCAGGGCGGCACAGATACGCAGTATTTT. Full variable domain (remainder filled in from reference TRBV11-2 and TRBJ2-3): EAGVAQSPRYKIIEKRQSVAFWCNPISGHATLYWYQQILGQGPKLLIQFQNNGVVDDSQLPKDRFSAERLKGVDSTLKIQPAKLEDSAVYLCASTPNRLQGGTDTQYFGPGTRLTVL.

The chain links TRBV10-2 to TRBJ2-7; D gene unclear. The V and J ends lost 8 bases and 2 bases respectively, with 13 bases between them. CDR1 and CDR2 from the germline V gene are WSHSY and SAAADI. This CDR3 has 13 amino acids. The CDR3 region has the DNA TGCGCCAGCTTAGACCGCACCCCCTACGAGCAGTACTTC. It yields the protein CASLDRTPYEQYF.

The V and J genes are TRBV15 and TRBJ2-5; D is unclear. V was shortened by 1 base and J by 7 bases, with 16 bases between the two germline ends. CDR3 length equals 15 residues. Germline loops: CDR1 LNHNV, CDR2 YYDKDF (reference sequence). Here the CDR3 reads CATSRGARSEGTQYF. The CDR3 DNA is TGTGCCACCAGCAGAGGGGCTAGGTCAGAAGGGACCCAGTACTTC.

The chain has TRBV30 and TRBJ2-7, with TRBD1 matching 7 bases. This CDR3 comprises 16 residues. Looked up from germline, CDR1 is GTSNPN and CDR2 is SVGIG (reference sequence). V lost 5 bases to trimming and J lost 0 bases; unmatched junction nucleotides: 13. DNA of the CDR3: TGTGCCTGGGCCTCCCCCACCGGGACAGTCTCCTACGAGCAGTACTTC. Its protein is CAWASPTGTVSYEQYF.

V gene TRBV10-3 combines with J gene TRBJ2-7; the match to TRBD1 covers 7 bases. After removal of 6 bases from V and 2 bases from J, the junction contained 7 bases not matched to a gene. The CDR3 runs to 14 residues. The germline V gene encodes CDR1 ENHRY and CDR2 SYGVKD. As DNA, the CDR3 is TGTGCCATCAGAGACAACAGGGGACCCTACGAGCAGTACTTC. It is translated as CAIRDNRGPYEQYF.

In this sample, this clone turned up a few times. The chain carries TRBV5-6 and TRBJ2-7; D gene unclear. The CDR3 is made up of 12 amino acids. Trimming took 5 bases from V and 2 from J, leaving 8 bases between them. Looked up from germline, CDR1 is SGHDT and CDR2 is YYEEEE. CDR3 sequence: CASSPRTYEQYF. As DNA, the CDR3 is TGTGCCAGCAGTCCGAGGACCTACGAGCAGTACTTC.

The CDR3: CASSESGLRSEKLFF. CDR3 coding DNA: TGTGCCAGCAGTGAATCTGGTTTAAGGAGTGAAAAACTGTTTTTT. The chain couples TRBV25-1 to TRBJ1-4; no clear D gene. This CDR3 has 15 residues. Germline values: CDR1 MGHDK, CDR2 SYGVNS. V was trimmed by 1 base and J by 7 bases, leaving 13 bases between them.